Following are 28 T cell receptor beta chains from one sample sequenced in a study of blood T cell repertoires in COVID-19. Profiled with immunoSEQ multiplex PCR; TCRdb holds only in-frame clones, not every one. The sample carries under 350,000 clones, around 90% recorded once. Sample: PBMCs or T cells enriched from blood (not recorded which). Receptors originate from a woman aged 40 to 50 who had recovered from COVID-19.

This chain connects TRBV9 to TRBJ2-7, with D hard to call. The germline gives CDR1 SGDLS, CDR2 YYNGEE. The CDR3 sequence is 13 residues long. The V and J ends lost 1 base and 3 bases respectively, with 8 bases between them. CDR3 DNA sequence: TGTGCCAGCAGCGTAAACACGAACTACGAGCAGTACTTC. Translating it yields CASSVNTNYEQYF. The full variable domain, in which reference TRBV9 and TRBJ2-7 provide the parts outside the CDR3, is DSGVTQTPKHLITATGQRVTLRCSPRSGDLSVYWYQQSLDQGLQFLIQYYNGEERAKGNILERFSAQQFPDLHSELNLSSLELGDSALYFCASSVNTNYEQYFGPGTRLTVT.

About this clone: Relative to the germline gene, one junction end is altered; a read error may explain this. This sample includes further DNA sequences coding for the same CDR3. The V and J genes are TRBV7-7 and TRBJ2-2; 11 positions agree with TRBD2. The CDR3 length is 16 residues. The germline CDR1 and CDR2 sequences are SSHAT and FNYEAQ (reference sequence). The CDR3: CASSPRLAGLTGELFF. CDR3 bases: TGTGCTAGCAGTCCTCGACTAGCGGGATTGACCGGGGAGCTGTTTTTT.

This clone was counted a few times. The rearrangement links TRBV6-5 to TRBJ1-6; D may be TRBD1 (6 bases). The CDR3 is made up of 16 amino acids. CDR1 MNHEY and CDR2 SVGAGI come from the germline V gene. Trimming stripped 2 bases from V and 9 bases from J, with 17 bases between. CDR3: CASSYTQQGWGSPLHF. The DNA for the CDR3 is TGTGCCAGCAGTTACACCCAACAGGGATGGGGTTCACCCCTCCACTTT.

The chain recombines TRBV5-4 with TRBJ1-2; the match to TRBD1 covers 7 bases. The CDR3 has 15 amino acids. CDR1 is SGHNT and CDR2 is YYREEE in the germline V gene (reference sequence). After removal of 3 bases from V and 8 bases from J, the junction contained 13 bases not matched to a gene. CDR3 in DNA: TGTGCCAGCAGCTATGACAGGGCGTCCTGGCACGGCTACACCTTC. Residues: CASSYDRASWHGYTF.

The rearrangement joins TRBV7-2 to TRBJ2-1; 7 bases match TRBD2. The CDR3 is 15 amino acids. J lost 7 bases, V lost 1 base, and 7 bases had no gene match. Germline V gene data show CDR1 as SGHTA and CDR2 as FQGNSA. CDR3 amino acids: CASSLVSSGGNEQFF. The CDR3 coding sequence is TGTGCCAGCAGCTTAGTCTCTAGCGGTGGAAATGAGCAGTTCTTC.

CDR3 amino acids: CASSSGLAGVEGEQFF. CDR3 DNA sequence: TGTGCCAGCAGCTCAGGACTAGCGGGAGTTGAAGGTGAGCAGTTCTTC. The chain couples TRBV7-2 to TRBJ2-1, with 13 bases lining up with TRBD2. The CDR3 spans 16 residues. The germline CDR1 and CDR2 sequences are SGHTA and FQGNSA. V shed 4 bases, J shed 9 bases, and the junction held 9 bases outside the gene matches.

This chain uses TRBV11-2 with TRBJ2-7, with TRBD2 matching over 9 bases. CDR3 size: 19 residues. Germline trimming cut 5 bases from V and 3 bases from J; bases unmatched to any gene: 20. Germline V gives CDR1 SGHAT, CDR2 FQNNGV. CDR3: CASSLRSPRGAGGHYEQYF. The CDR3 bases are TGTGCCAGCAGCCTTAGGTCCCCTCGAGGAGCGGGGGGCCACTACGAGCAGTACTTC.

V is TRBV5-6 and J is TRBJ1-1; 9 nucleotides match TRBD1. V dropped 2 bases and J dropped 8; count of bases not matched to a gene: 7. Germline V gene lookup returns CDR1 SGHDT and CDR2 YYEEEE. The CDR3 has 14 residues. CDR3 coding DNA: TGTGCCAGCAGCTTCCTAGGACAGGGGACCGAAGCTTTCTTT. Encoded protein: CASSFLGQGTEAFF.

The chain combines TRBV2 with TRBJ2-7; perhaps TRBD2 as D (5 bases). Germline loops: CDR1 SNHLY, CDR2 FYNNEI. Trimming cost V 7 bases and J 0 bases, with 13 bases left between them. The CDR3 length is 14 residues. CDR3 protein: CASIRETLSYEQYF. CDR3 nucleotide sequence: TGTGCCAGCATTAGGGAGACCCTCTCCTACGAGCAGTACTTC.

The chain has TRBV10-2 and TRBJ2-7; D uncertain. The V end was cut by 4 bases, the J end by 4 bases, with 5 bases between. The CDR3 has 11 residues. From germline, CDR1 is WSHSY and CDR2 SAAADI. The CDR3 protein is CASSVGYEQYF. The CDR3 DNA is TGCGCCAGCAGTGTCGGGTACGAGCAGTACTTC.

This chain uses TRBV5-1 with TRBJ2-2, with 11 bases matching TRBD1. Losses at the gene ends were 5 bases for V and 10 bases for J; bases not matched to a gene: 25. The germline V gene encodes CDR1 SGHRS and CDR2 YFSETQ. The CDR3 loop spans 20 amino acids. This CDR3 is CASRFKYGTGGLKGSEELFF. CDR3 coding DNA: TGCGCCAGCAGGTTTAAATACGGGACAGGGGGTCTGAAGGGCTCCGAGGAGCTGTTTTTT.

The chain uses TRBV5-4 and TRBJ2-5, with 7 bases matching TRBD2. V lost 4 bases and J lost 5; bases outside the gene matches: 11. The length of the CDR3 is 15 residues. Germline V lookup: CDR1 SGHNT, CDR2 YYREEE (reference sequence). CDR3 bases: TGTGCCAGCAGCCAGCGGGGCGGCATCGGGGAGACCCAGTACTTC. Its translation: CASSQRGGIGETQYF.

A word on this clone: At one end the junction does not follow the germline gene, possibly because of a read error. This chain links TRBV18 with TRBJ1-1; 10 bases are a match to TRBD1. Germline CDR1 KGHSH, CDR2 LQKENI. The CDR3 spans 17 residues. CDR3 region: CASSPPRQGAMNTEAFF. The CDR3 bases are TGTGCCAGCTCCCCACCCCGACAGGGGGCCATGAACACTGAAGCTTTCTTT.

V is TRBV5-1 and J is TRBJ1-4, with D uncertain. Trimming removed 2 bases at V and 7 bases at J, with 12 bases between. CDR3 size: 14 residues. Germline CDR1 is SGHRS and CDR2 is YFSETQ. CDR3: CASSFEGLGEKLFF. CDR3 sequence (DNA): TGCGCCAGCAGCTTTGAGGGATTAGGTGAAAAACTGTTTTTT. Full variable domain (outside the CDR3, taken from reference TRBV5-1 and TRBJ1-4): KAGVTQTPRYLIKTRGQQVTLSCSPISGHRSVSWYQQTPGQGLQFLFEYFSETQRNKGNFPGRFSGRQFSNSRSEMNVSTLELGDSALYLCASSFEGLGEKLFFGSGTQLSVL.

Only one count was recorded for this clone. This chain connects TRBV6-5 to TRBJ1-6; D is possibly TRBD1 (6 bases). CDR1 is MNHEY and CDR2 is SVGAGI in the germline V gene. There are 15 residues in the CDR3. V lost 4 bases and J 14 bases, leaving 21 bases between the germline ends. The CDR3 region has the DNA TGTGCCAGCAGTTGGCGGACAGCCGGGTTCACTTCCCTCCACTTT. The encoded protein is CASSWRTAGFTSLHF.

For the CDR3, the DNA is TGTGCCAGCAGTGGGCAGGGCTATGGCTACACCTTC. It codes for CASSGQGYGYTF. This sequence joins TRBV12-3 or TRBV12-4 and TRBJ1-2; tentatively, D is TRBD1 (5 bases). The CDR3 runs to 12 residues. V shed 5 bases and J shed 4 bases, with 8 bases lying between them.

The count of this clone is one. This chain joins TRBV7-9 and TRBJ1-1; 8 bases map to TRBD1. The CDR3 runs 15 residues. Germline loops: CDR1 SEHNR, CDR2 FQNEAQ (reference sequence). Unmatched junction bases numbered 7, after V lost 3 bases and J lost 4 bases. The CDR3 DNA sequence: TGTGCCAGCAGCTTTTTCCAGGGGGCACCCACTGAAGCTTTCTTT. This codes for CASSFFQGAPTEAFF.

The V gene is TRBV2, the J gene TRBJ1-2, with a possible D match to TRBD1 (6 bases). V lost 7 bases, J lost 4 bases, and 10 bases lay in between. Per germline, CDR1 SNHLY and CDR2 FYNNEI. The CDR3 runs to 12 residues. Here the CDR3 DNA reads TGTGCCAGCAACACAGGGCCCTATGGCTACACCTTC. It encodes CASNTGPYGYTF.

This chain joins TRBV30 and TRBJ2-3; 14 nucleotides line up with TRBD2. CDR1 is GTSNPN and CDR2 is SVGIG in the germline V gene (reference sequence). The CDR3 has 16 residues. Trimming at V came to 1 base and at J to 5 bases, leaving 5 bases not matched to a gene. CDR3 nucleotides: TGTGCCTGGAGTGAAGGACTAGCGGGAGGCGGAGATACGCAGTATTTT. Its translation: CAWSEGLAGGGDTQYF.

This chain uses TRBV7-9 with TRBJ1-5, with TRBD1 matching over 8 bases. CDR3 length equals 15 residues. The J segment lost 2 bases and the V segment lost 6 bases, leaving 6 bases of the junction unmatched. CDR1 is SEHNR, CDR2 FQNEAQ, per germline (reference sequence). The CDR3 sequence is CASSPMTGGNQPQHF. CDR3 DNA sequence: TGTGCCAGCAGTCCCATGACAGGGGGCAATCAGCCCCAGCATTTT.

This clone showed up just a few times. V gene TRBV14 combines with J gene TRBJ1-2; D is ambiguous. The V gene's germline CDR1 is SGHDN and CDR2 FVKESK. V shed 0 bases and J shed 7 bases, with 9 bases lying between them. CDR3 length: 13 residues. In DNA form, the CDR3 reads TGTGCCAGCAGCCAAGAGAGGCGAAGTGGCTACACCTTC. This translates into CASSQERRSGYTF.

The rearrangement links TRBV5-5 to TRBJ1-2; no definite D call. The germline V and J ends were trimmed by 2 bases and 4 bases, with 12 bases remaining between them. Germline assignment: CDR1 SGHKS and CDR2 YYEKEE (reference sequence). CDR3 length equals 14 residues. As DNA, the CDR3 is TGTGCCAGCAGCTTTACGGAGTACGCCTATGGCTACACCTTC. Encoded protein: CASSFTEYAYGYTF.

V is TRBV4-2 and J is TRBJ1-1; 10 positions match TRBD1. V lost 5 bases, J lost 0 bases, and 9 bases stayed unmatched. This CDR3 is built from 17 residues. Germline V gene lookup returns CDR1 LGHNA and CDR2 YNFKEQ. CDR3 protein: CASSIRDRGTVNTEAFF. DNA for the CDR3: TGTGCCAGCAGCATCCGGGACAGGGGCACGGTGAACACTGAAGCTTTCTTT.

The J gene is TRBJ1-1, the V gene TRBV6-5; D perhaps matches TRBD1 (6 bases). V was pared by 2 bases and J by 0 bases, with 10 bases between. The germline V gene has CDR1 MNHEY and CDR2 SVGAGI. The CDR3 runs 15 residues. CDR3 amino acids: CASSYGGAVNTEAFF. CDR3 sequence (DNA): TGTGCCAGCAGTTACGGGGGCGCGGTGAACACTGAAGCTTTCTTT.

The rearrangement joins TRBV25-1 to TRBJ2-1, with a tentative D call TRBD1 (6 bases). The germline V gene encodes CDR1 MGHDK and CDR2 SYGVNS. Trimming removed 4 bases at V and 4 bases at J, with 11 bases between. This CDR3 region has 14 residues. This CDR3 reads CASSVNRAYNEQFF. In DNA form, the CDR3 reads TGTGCCAGCAGTGTCAACAGGGCTTACAATGAGCAGTTCTTC.

This clone was seen only once. The gene calls are TRBV14 and TRBJ1-1; a weak D match, TRBD1 (6 bases). Germline CDR1 SGHDN, CDR2 FVKESK. This CDR3 spans 15 amino acids. The V and J ends lost 1 base and 1 base respectively, with 10 bases between them. The CDR3 loop reads CASSQVGRGNTEAFF. In DNA form, the CDR3 reads TGTGCCAGCAGCCAAGTCGGCAGGGGGAACACTGAAGCTTTCTTT. The entire variable domain, with the rest obtained from reference TRBV14 and TRBJ1-1, is as follows: EAGVTQFPSHSVIEKGQTVTLRCDPISGHDNLYWYRRVMGKEIKFLLHFVKESKQDESGMPNNRFLAERTGGTYSTLKVQPAELEDSGVYFCASSQVGRGNTEAFFGQGTRLTVV.

This chain joins TRBV18 and TRBJ2-7; 7 bases agree with TRBD1. The CDR3 runs 15 residues. Germline CDR1 reads KGHSH; CDR2 reads LQKENI. V shed 6 bases, J shed 4 bases, and the junction held 12 bases outside the gene matches. The CDR3 DNA follows: TGTGCCAGCTCCGCCTCGACAGGGACCCTTTACGAGCAGTACTTC. It codes for CASSASTGTLYEQYF.

V is TRBV5-1 and J is TRBJ2-4, with TRBD1 identical over 8 bases. CDR3 length: 16 amino acids. CDR1 SGHRS and CDR2 YFSETQ come from the germline V gene. The ends lost 0 bases at V and 2 bases at J; junction bases unmatched: 4. For the CDR3, the DNA is TGCGCCAGCAGCTTGGCTTACAGGGGGACCAAAAACATTCAGTACTTC. Residues: CASSLAYRGTKNIQYF.